This T cell receptor (beta chain) originates from a study of shared clonotypes between healthy human individuals. Overall study context: Per-donor plates numbered three CD4 naive, three CD4 memory, two CD8 naive and one CD8 memory.

Original methodology: Filtering differed because ImmunoSEQ produced junction-only sequences that carried no quality scores. TCRdb's table, derived via immunoSEQ multiplex PCR, lists solely in-frame clones and lacks some. The D gene and trimming were derived from the DNA, and the V and J assignments and clone size from that table. The table shows about 710,000 clones, with around 77% occurring only once. As to this clone: As yet, its antigen is unknown.

Donors included only healthy HIV-negative adults lacking recent acute infections or vaccinations. Whole-study findings and limits: The rarefaction results pointed to incomplete sorted-subset sequencing despite large depth.

The clonotype was recovered from a woman under 40 in good health. Sequencing input: memory CD4+ T cells sorted from blood. Specified subset: CD45RA-negative fraction.

CDR3 sequence (DNA): TGTGCCAGCAGTGGAATGGCAATAAAAAGTCCCGGGGAGCTGTTTTTT. Protein sequence: CASSGMAIKSPGELFF. The chain employs TRBV6-1 and TRBJ2-2; no firm D call. Trimming stripped 4 bases from V and 6 bases from J, with 18 bases between. The CDR3 runs to 16 residues. Looked up from germline, CDR1 is MNHNS and CDR2 is SASEGT.